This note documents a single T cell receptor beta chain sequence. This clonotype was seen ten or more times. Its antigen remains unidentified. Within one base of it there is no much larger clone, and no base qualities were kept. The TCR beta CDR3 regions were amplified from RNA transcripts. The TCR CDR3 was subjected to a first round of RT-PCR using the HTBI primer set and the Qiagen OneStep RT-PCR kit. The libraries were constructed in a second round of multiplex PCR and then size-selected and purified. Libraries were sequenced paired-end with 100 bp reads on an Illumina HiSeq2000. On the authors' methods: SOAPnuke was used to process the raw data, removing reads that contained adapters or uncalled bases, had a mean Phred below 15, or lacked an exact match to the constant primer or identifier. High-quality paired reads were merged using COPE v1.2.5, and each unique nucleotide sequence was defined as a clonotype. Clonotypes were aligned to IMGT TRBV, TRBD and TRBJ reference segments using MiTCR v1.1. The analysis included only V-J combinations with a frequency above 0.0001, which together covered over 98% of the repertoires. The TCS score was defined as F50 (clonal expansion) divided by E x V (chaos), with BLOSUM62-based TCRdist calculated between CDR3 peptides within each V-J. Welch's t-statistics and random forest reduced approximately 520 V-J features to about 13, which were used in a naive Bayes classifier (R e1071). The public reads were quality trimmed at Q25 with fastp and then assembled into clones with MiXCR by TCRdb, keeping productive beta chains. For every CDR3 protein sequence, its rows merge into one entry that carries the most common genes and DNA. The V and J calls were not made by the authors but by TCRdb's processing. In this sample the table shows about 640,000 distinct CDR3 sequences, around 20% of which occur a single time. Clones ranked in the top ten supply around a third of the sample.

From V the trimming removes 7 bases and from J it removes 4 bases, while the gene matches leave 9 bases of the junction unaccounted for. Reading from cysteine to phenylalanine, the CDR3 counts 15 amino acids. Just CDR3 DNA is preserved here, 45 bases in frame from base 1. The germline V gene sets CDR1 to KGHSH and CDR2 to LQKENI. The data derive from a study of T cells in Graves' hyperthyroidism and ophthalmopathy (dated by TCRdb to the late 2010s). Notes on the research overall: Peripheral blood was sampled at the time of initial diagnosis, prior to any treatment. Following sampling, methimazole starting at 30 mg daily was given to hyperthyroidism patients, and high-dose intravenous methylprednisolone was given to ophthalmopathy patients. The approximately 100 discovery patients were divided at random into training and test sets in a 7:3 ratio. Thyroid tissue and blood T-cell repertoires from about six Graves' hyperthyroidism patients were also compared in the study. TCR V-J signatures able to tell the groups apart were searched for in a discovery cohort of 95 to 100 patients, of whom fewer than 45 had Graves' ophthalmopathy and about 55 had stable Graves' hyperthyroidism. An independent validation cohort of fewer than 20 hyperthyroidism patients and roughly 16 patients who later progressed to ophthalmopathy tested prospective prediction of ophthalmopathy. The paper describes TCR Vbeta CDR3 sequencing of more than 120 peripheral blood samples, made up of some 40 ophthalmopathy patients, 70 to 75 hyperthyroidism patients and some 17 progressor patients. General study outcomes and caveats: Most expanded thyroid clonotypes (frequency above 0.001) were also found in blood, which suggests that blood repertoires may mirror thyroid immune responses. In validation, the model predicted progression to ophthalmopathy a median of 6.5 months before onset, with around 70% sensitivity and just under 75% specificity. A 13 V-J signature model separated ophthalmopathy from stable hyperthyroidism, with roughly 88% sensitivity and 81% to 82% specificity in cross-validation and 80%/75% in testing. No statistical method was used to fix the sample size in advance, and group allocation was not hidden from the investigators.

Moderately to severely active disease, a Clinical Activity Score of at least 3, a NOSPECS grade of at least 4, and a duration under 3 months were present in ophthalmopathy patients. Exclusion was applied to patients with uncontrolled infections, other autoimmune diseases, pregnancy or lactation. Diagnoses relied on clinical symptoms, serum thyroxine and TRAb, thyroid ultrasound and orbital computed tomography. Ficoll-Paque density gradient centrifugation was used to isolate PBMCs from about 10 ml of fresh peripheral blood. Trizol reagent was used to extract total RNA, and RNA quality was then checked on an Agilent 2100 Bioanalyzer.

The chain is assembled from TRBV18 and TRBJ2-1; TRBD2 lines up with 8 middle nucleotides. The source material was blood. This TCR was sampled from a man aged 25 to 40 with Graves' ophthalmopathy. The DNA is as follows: TGTGCCAGCTACAGCACAGGCGGGAGGTACAATGAGCAGTTCTTC. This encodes CASYSTGGRYNEQFF.